This T cell receptor (beta chain) was sequenced in a study of IL-17A CD8 T cells in psoriatic arthritis synovium. About the investigation overall: The study aimed to define the phenotype, molecular profile and function of synovial IL-17A+CD8+ T cells in psoriatic arthritis pathogenesis.

DNA was extracted (Qiagen), and TCRbeta V-D-J rearrangements were subjected to bias-controlled amplification followed by high-throughput sequencing (immunoSEQ; Adaptive Biotech). Per the authors' processing: The immunoSEQ Analyzer platform was used to analyze productive sequences at the sequence level. Clonality was calculated as 1 minus Pielou's evenness, with values from 0 (highly polyclonal) to 1 (monoclonal). The Morisita index, ranging from 0 (no similarity) to 1 (complete similarity), was used to quantify repertoire overlap between subsets. TCRdb provides this immuneACCESS table in a form limited to in-frame rearrangements. Some clones are lacking; in checked studies, under half of them reflect an unresolved V gene, and why the rest are absent is not known. That table supplies the V and J calls and clone size; D and trimming were determined from the DNA. The sample table shows 1,500 to 2,000 clones, and around 63% are seen once. The ten largest clones add up to roughly 9% of the sample.

Taken from cysteine to phenylalanine, the CDR3 has 15 residues. Solely the CDR3 DNA is kept, with 45 bases framed from the first base. V and J are trimmed by 6 bases and 4 bases, and the gene matches miss 8 bases of the junction. CDR1 MNHEY and CDR2 SVGAGI were looked up in the germline V gene. Synovial fluid effusions were drawn by aspiration from the actively inflamed joints of psoriatic arthritis patients. Memory CD8+ T cells in synovial fluid were sorted patient by patient into Tc17 (IL-17A+) cells, bulk memory cells and Tc1 (IL-17A-IFNgamma+) cells in order to compare their TCR repertoires. Psoriatic arthritis patients met the Classification of Psoriatic Arthritis Study Group (CASPAR) criteria. CD45RA-CD27+/- plus CD45RA+CD27- cells were sorted as bulk memory CD8+ T cells. TCRbeta sequencing was performed on sorted synovial fluid CD8+ T cell subsets from a few patients with psoriatic arthritis. Before use, synovial fluid mononuclear cells were separated with Lymphoprep and cryopreserved in liquid nitrogen. Cryopreservation medium contained approximately 50% fetal calf serum and around 11% dimethyl sulfoxide.

The research as a whole found: Cells came from synovial fluid rather than synovial tissue, since no psoriatic arthritis synovial tissue samples were available. Although some individual clones took up over 4% of the repertoire, most synovial CD8+ subsets stayed polyclonal. Only a few patients were covered by TCR sequencing, and this limited sample size was acknowledged by the authors.

Worth noting for this clone: The target of this receptor is not known. Per-base qualities were not stored, and no clone one base away is much larger.

The sequence joins TRBV6-5 to TRBJ1-2, and 10 junction bases match TRBD1. The sample taken for sequencing was memory CD8+ T cells from synovial fluid. Sample cell subset or site, as interpreted from the label and publication: bulk memory CD8+ T cells (CD45RA-CD27+/- and CD45RA+CD27-). This sequence was found in a human donor with psoriatic arthritis. CDR3 loop: CASRAGQGGGYGYTF. The nucleotide sequence reads TGTGCCAGCAGGGCTGGACAGGGGGGTGGCTATGGCTACACCTTC.